The clone carrying this T cell receptor (beta chain) is a singleton in its sample. Antigen: not known. This sample was taken from a study of immune evolution from preneoplasia to lung adenocarcinoma. Regarding the study as a whole: Normal lung had the highest top T cell clone frequencies.

Here immunoSEQ multiplex PCR was the method, and the copy in TCRdb shows in-frame clones only, minus some. Counted here are 1,000 or so clones, 86% occurring once; the ten biggest clones make up over 9%. H&E slides confirmed each diagnosis, reviewed by two pathologists independently. V was pared by 6 bases and J by 7 bases, with 15 bases between. CDR1 MNHNY and CDR2 SVGAGI come from the germline V gene (reference sequence). The CDR3 covers 14 residues. This chain uses TRBV6-6 with TRBJ1-4, with a weak D call TRBD1 (6 bases). Sequenced material: FFPE tissue from an adenomatous hyperplasia lung lesion. The subset: atypical adenomatous hyperplasia (AAH), lung preneoplasia. The TCR originated in a person aged 60-80 years with lung adenocarcinoma. CDR3 sequence (DNA): TGTGCCAGCAGACCCGGACAGACAATTGAAAAACTGTTTTTT. It translates to CASRPGQTIEKLFF.